A selection of T cell receptor beta chains follows, all from one sample in a study of cytomegalovirus exposure and HLA in healthy donors. The protocol was immunoSEQ multiplex PCR, while the TCRdb copy is restricted to in-frame clones and leaves out a portion. The sample consists of under 350,000 clones, 65% to 90% of them appearing once. Material: PBMCs. These TCRs come from a woman in her late teens or twenties in good health and CMV-seronegative. CDR3s include the opening cysteine and the closing phenylalanine or tryptophan. Each record gives: clone size, J gene, CDR3 length, D gene, V gene, CDR3 protein, CDR3 DNA. The D gene is left open where the match is weak. Where a row states a size, it is once, few, many or the class of an expanded clone; other rows omit it.

.,TRBJ2-1,18,TRBD2,TRBV19,CASSMKLGSLAGYNEQFF,TGTGCCAGTAGTATGAAGCTTGGGAGTCTAGCGGGTTACAATGAGCAGTTCTTC
few,TRBJ1-5,14,.,TRBV30,CAWIDDRSNQPQHF,TGTGCCTGGATCGATGACAGAAGCAATCAGCCCCAGCATTTT
.,TRBJ1-1,16,.,TRBV5-1,CASSLSEPPSGTEAFF,TGCGCCAGCAGCTTGTCCGAGCCTCCCTCGGGGACTGAAGCTTTCTTT
.,TRBJ1-1,15,.,TRBV6-5,CASSYADRPNTEAFF,TGTGCCAGCAGTTACGCCGACAGACCCAACACTGAAGCTTTCTTT
.,TRBJ1-6,15,TRBD1,TRBV25-1,CASIRDRLDNSPLHF,TGTGCCAGCATCAGGGACAGGCTTGACAATTCACCCCTCCACTTT
.,TRBJ2-7,15,.,TRBV19,CASSMVLVASGEQYF,TGTGCCAGTAGTATGGTGCTTGTGGCATCGGGCGAGCAGTACTTC
.,TRBJ2-3,11,.,TRBV18,CSTVLTDTQYF,TGTTCGACAGTTCTCACAGATACGCAGTATTTT
.,TRBJ1-1,15,.,TRBV15,CATSRDSGGGTEAFF,TGTGCCACCAGCAGAGATTCGGGAGGGGGCACTGAAGCTTTCTTT
.,TRBJ2-2,18,TRBD2,TRBV9,CASSEQPRTSGNTGELFF,TGTGCCAGCAGCGAACAACCTCGGACTAGCGGAAACACCGGGGAGCTGTTTTTT
.,TRBJ1-1,15,.,TRBV13,CASSPGTSPGTEAFF,TGTGCCAGCAGCCCCGGGACATCCCCGGGGACTGAAGCTTTCTTT
.,TRBJ1-4,17,TRBD1,TRBV5-1,CASSYPGTGGYNEKLFF,TGCGCCAGCAGCTATCCCGGGACAGGGGGGTATAATGAAAAACTGTTTTTT
few,TRBJ1-4,12,.,TRBV4-3,CASSQDGSKLFF,TGCGCCAGCAGCCAAGATGGTAGTAAACTGTTTTTT
.,TRBJ1-3,15,.,TRBV4-3,CASSQVGALGNTIYF,TGCGCCAGCAGCCAAGTAGGGGCGCTTGGAAACACCATATATTTT
once,TRBJ1-5,15,TRBD1,TRBV18,CASSPTGYSNQPQHF,TGTGCCAGCTCGCCGACAGGGTATAGCAATCAGCCCCAGCATTTT
.,TRBJ2-7,15,TRBD2,TRBV6-6,CASTNLGGGSYEQYF,TGTGCCAGTACTAATTTGGGCGGGGGCTCCTACGAGCAGTACTTC
few,TRBJ2-2,12,.,TRBV6-5,CASVGRSGELFF,TGTGCCTCAGTGGGGAGGTCCGGGGAGCTGTTTTTT
.,TRBJ1-1,15,.,TRBV11-2,CASSLGAELNTEAFF,TGTGCCAGCAGCTTAGGGGCAGAGCTGAACACTGAAGCTTTCTTT
.,TRBJ1-5,13,.,TRBV7-2,CASSLGAQGPQHF,TGTGCCAGCAGCTTAGGGGCGCAAGGGCCCCAGCATTTT
.,TRBJ2-1,13,TRBD1,TRBV15,CATSGTGVNEQFF,TGTGCCACCAGCGGGACAGGGGTCAATGAGCAGTTCTTC
.,TRBJ2-1,14,TRBD1,TRBV7-9,CASSLGDRVDEQFF,TGTGCCAGCAGCTTAGGGGACAGGGTCGATGAGCAGTTCTTC
.,TRBJ2-7,18,.,TRBV9,CASSVGGLVGDTSYEQYF,TGTGCCAGCAGCGTAGGGGGATTAGTCGGGGACACCTCCTACGAGCAGTACTTC
.,TRBJ2-7,16,TRBD1,TRBV4-3,CASSRTPGQGTYEQYF,TGCGCCAGCAGCCGGACCCCGGGACAGGGGACCTACGAGCAGTACTTC
few,TRBJ1-1,13,TRBD1,TRBV30,CAWGQGGNTEAFF,TGTGCCTGGGGACAGGGGGGCAACACTGAAGCTTTCTTT
.,TRBJ2-2,16,TRBD2,TRBV7-2,CASSLLAVGDTGELFF,TGTGCCAGCAGCTTACTAGCGGTGGGGGACACCGGGGAGCTGTTTTTT
few,TRBJ1-2,14,TRBD1,TRBV27,CASSLSTGAYGYTF,TGTGCCAGCAGTCTCTCGACAGGGGCCTATGGCTACACCTTC
once,TRBJ2-1,15,TRBD2,TRBV30,CAWSFRGGRLNEQFF,TGTGCCTGGAGTTTCCGGGGGGGGCGGTTAAATGAGCAGTTCTTC
.,TRBJ1-3,16,.,TRBV7-2,CASSLSLRSSGNTIYF,TGTGCCAGCAGCCTCTCTTTGAGGTCCTCTGGAAACACCATATATTTT
.,TRBJ2-7,17,TRBD2,TRBV11-2,CASSLSGTTTLIDEQYF,TGTGCCAGCAGCCTCTCCGGGACTACGACTTTGATCGACGAGCAGTACTTC
.,TRBJ2-7,14,.,TRBV29-1,CSVVRGSQGYEQYF,TGCAGCGTTGTGAGGGGGTCGCAGGGTTACGAGCAGTACTTC
.,TRBJ1-2,14,.,TRBV7-9,CASSVRDSSRGYTF,TGTGCCAGCAGCGTCCGGGACTCAAGTCGTGGCTACACCTTC
.,TRBJ2-7,13,.,TRBV27,CASSFSRSYEQYF,TGTGCCAGCAGTTTTTCTAGATCCTACGAGCAGTACTTC
.,TRBJ2-7,15,TRBD1,TRBV4-1,CASSQAGQGGDEQYF,TGCGCCAGCAGCCAAGCAGGACAGGGTGGGGACGAGCAGTACTTC
once,TRBJ2-2,19,TRBD2,TRBV4-3,CASSQEIAGVPLDTGELFF,TGCGCCAGCAGCCAAGAAATAGCGGGGGTCCCGTTAGACACCGGGGAGCTGTTTTTT
.,TRBJ2-5,12,.,TRBV2,CASSVGAETQYF,TGTGCCAGCAGTGTGGGGGCAGAGACCCAGTACTTC
.,TRBJ1-6,19,.,TRBV19,CASRPPGGPRERYNSPLHF,TGTGCCAGTAGGCCCCCCGGGGGGCCAAGGGAGAGATATAATTCACCCCTCCACTTT
few,TRBJ1-1,12,.,TRBV29-1,CSVREVNTEAFF,TGCAGCGTTAGAGAGGTTAACACTGAAGCTTTCTTT
.,TRBJ1-1,12,.,TRBV28,CASSSPGLGTFF,TGTGCCAGCAGTTCACCAGGGCTTGGGACTTTCTTT
.,TRBJ1-2,13,TRBD1,TRBV27,CASSLGTGGGYTF,TGTGCCAGCAGTCTCGGGACAGGGGGTGGCTACACCTTC
.,TRBJ2-1,16,TRBD2,TRBV4-3,CASSQDRRGATNEQFF,TGCGCCAGCAGCCAAGATAGGCGGGGGGCTACCAATGAGCAGTTCTTC